The 24 T cell receptor beta chains in this list originate from one sample, sequenced in a study of OX40 agonist ivuxolimab in advanced cancers. Here immunoSEQ multiplex PCR was the method, and the copy in TCRdb shows in-frame clones only, minus some. The sample yields some 62,000 clones, 79% seen once. Sequencing was performed on CD4+ or CD8+ T cells sorted from blood, taken in a trial of the OX40 agonist ivuxolimab. The source is an adult with an advanced solid tumor such as melanoma, head and neck, liver or kidney cancer.

The genes are TRBV2 and TRBJ2-2; 9 bases align to TRBD1. The V and J ends lost 7 bases and 0 bases, in that order; junction bases with no gene match: 12. Per the germline V gene, CDR1 is SNHLY and CDR2 is FYNNEI. The CDR3 is 18 residues long. Written as DNA, the CDR3 is TGTGCCAGCACCGGGACAGGGTGGGAGGGTTCGAACACCGGGGAGCTGTTTTTT. Its protein product is CASTGTGWEGSNTGELFF.

This rearrangement joins TRBV18 to TRBJ2-7; tentative D call: TRBD1 (5 bases). CDR3 length equals 15 residues. Germline V gene data show CDR1 as KGHSH and CDR2 as LQKENI. The V end was cut by 0 bases, the J end by 0 bases, with 9 bases between. CDR3 DNA sequence: TGTGCCAGCTCACCACCGGACAAACCCTCCTACGAGCAGTACTTC. It codes for CASSPPDKPSYEQYF.

The CDR3 bases are TGTGCCAGCAGGGACAGGGGCGGCACAGATACGCAGTATTTT. Translating gives CASRDRGGTDTQYF. The J gene is TRBJ2-3, the V gene TRBV28, with 9 bases lining up with TRBD1. Trimming cost V 6 bases and J 1 base; bases outside gene matches: 2. The CDR3 runs to 14 residues. Germline V gene data show CDR1 as MDHEN and CDR2 as SYDVKM.

The V and J genes are TRBV29-1 and TRBJ2-1; D unresolved. Germline CDR1 reads SQVTM; CDR2 reads ANQGSEA. This CDR3 comprises 10 residues. V lost 5 bases and J lost 4, with 3 bases in between. CDR3 sequence: CSVYYNEQFF. The CDR3 bases are TGCAGCGTTTATTACAATGAGCAGTTCTTC.

The V and J genes are TRBV7-3 and TRBJ2-1; 8 bases are shared with TRBD2. The CDR3 spans 15 residues. Germline V gene sequence: CDR1 SGHTA, CDR2 FQGTGA. J was trimmed by 4 bases and V by 3 bases; bases with no gene match: 5. CDR3 residues: CASSLSAGVYNEQFF. In DNA form, the CDR3 reads TGTGCCAGCAGCTTGTCAGCGGGGGTATACAATGAGCAGTTCTTC.

The gene calls are TRBV7-2 and TRBJ2-5; D unclear. The end of the DNA fits TRBJ2-7 better, so the J call may be wrong. Per the germline V gene, CDR1 is SGHTA and CDR2 is FQGNSA. The CDR3 has 14 residues. The CDR3 spells CASSFAARAYEQYF. As DNA, the CDR3 is TGTGCCAGCAGCTTCGCGGCGCGAGCCTACGAGCAGTACTTC.

This chain's CDR3 is CASSIDPRDLKNGMNTEAFF. CDR3 coding DNA: TGTGCCAGTAGTATAGATCCACGGGATCTGAAGAACGGGATGAACACTGAAGCTTTCTTT. The gene calls are TRBV19 and TRBJ1-1; D remains ambiguous. The CDR3 extends over 20 amino acids. The germline V and J ends were trimmed by 0 bases and 0 bases, with 23 bases remaining between them. The germline CDR1 and CDR2 sequences are LNHDA and SQIVND (reference sequence).

The genes are TRBV7-9 and TRBJ2-1; TRBD2 matches 8 bases. The CDR3 contains 15 residues. Germline V gene lookup returns CDR1 SEHNR and CDR2 FQNEAQ (reference sequence). Losses at the gene ends were 5 bases for V and 2 bases for J; bases not matched to a gene: 5. The CDR3 region has the DNA TGTGCCAGCAGCGGACTAGCAACTACCTACAATGAGCAGTTCTTC. This encodes CASSGLATTYNEQFF. Based on the CDR3 plus reference TRBV7-9 and TRBJ2-1, the full variable domain is DTGVSQNPRHKITKRGQNVTFRCDPISEHNRLYWYRQTLGQGPEFLTYFQNEAQLEKSRLLSDRFSAERPKGSFSTLEIQRTEQGDSAMYLCASSGLATTYNEQFFGPGTRLTVL.

The V gene is TRBV7-2, the J gene TRBJ2-7; D is ambiguous. The length of the CDR3 is 14 residues. Germline lookup yields CDR1 SGHTA and CDR2 FQGNSA. The V gene lost 1 base and the J gene lost 0 bases, with 7 bases spanning the gap. CDR3 coding DNA: TGTGCCAGCAGCTTAGACGGACCCTCCTACGAGCAGTACTTC. Translating it yields CASSLDGPSYEQYF.

The CDR3 DNA sequence: TGTGCCAGCAGTGACTCGCGGACAGGCACAGATACGCAGTATTTT. Translation: CASSDSRTGTDTQYF. This rearrangement joins TRBV6-4 to TRBJ2-3, with D perhaps TRBD1 (6 bases). The CDR3 covers 15 residues. Germline V gene data show CDR1 as MRHNA and CDR2 as SNTAGT. Trimming removed 0 bases from V and 1 base from J, with 8 bases in between.

The chain links TRBV11-2 to TRBJ1-3; D is uncertain. Per germline, CDR1 SGHAT and CDR2 FQNNGV. With 1 base removed from V and 0 bases from J, the gap between germline ends came to 10 bases. This CDR3 comprises 16 residues. Here the CDR3 DNA reads TGTGCCAGCAGCTTAGGTCACGGAAGCTCTGGAAACACCATATATTTT. This translates into CASSLGHGSSGNTIYF.

The chain couples TRBV6-1 to TRBJ1-5; 7 bases are shared with TRBD1. In germline, CDR1 is MNHNS, CDR2 SASEGT. Losses at the gene ends were 6 bases for V and 0 bases for J; bases not matched to a gene: 2. The CDR3 extends over 14 amino acids. CDR3 sequence reads: CASRGTDSNQPQHF. CDR3 bases: TGTGCCAGCAGAGGGACAGATAGCAATCAGCCCCAGCATTTT.

This clone was counted a few times. The V and J genes are TRBV27 and TRBJ2-5, with D possibly being TRBD1 or TRBD2 (6 bases each). This CDR3 comprises 16 residues. The V and J ends lost 1 base and 10 bases respectively, with 22 bases between them. Germline V gene data show CDR1 as MNHEY and CDR2 as SMNVEV (reference sequence). CDR3 sequence: CASSLYPGGGTFDQYF. Here the CDR3 DNA reads TGTGCCAGCAGTTTATACCCAGGAGGGGGGACTTTCGACCAGTACTTC.

The chain carries TRBV6-1 and TRBJ2-7; D perhaps matches TRBD1 (5 bases). Germline V gives CDR1 MNHNS, CDR2 SASEGT. The V and J ends lost 6 bases and 4 bases respectively, with 16 bases between them. The CDR3 is 14 residues long. The CDR3 region has the DNA TGTGCCAGCAGCGCCTCAGGCAGGGAATACGAGCAGTACTTC. This codes for CASSASGREYEQYF.

There are a few counts of this clone. The chain recombines TRBV2 with TRBJ1-5; TRBD1 might be the D (5 bases). Trimming pared 2 bases from V and 7 bases from J, leaving 12 bases between. Germline V gene data show CDR1 as SNHLY and CDR2 as FYNNEI. The CDR3 is 14 residues long. In nucleotides, the CDR3 is TGTGCCAGCAGTGAACGGTCACAGGTGCAGCCCCAGCATTTT. Its protein is CASSERSQVQPQHF.

The gene calls are TRBV7-8 and TRBJ1-1, with no clear D. Germline assignment: CDR1 SGHVS and CDR2 FQNEAQ. The CDR3 has 12 amino acids. V lost 1 base to trimming and J lost 5 bases, with 5 bases between them. This CDR3 reads CASSLVRTEAFF. In DNA form, the CDR3 reads TGTGCCAGCAGCTTAGTGAGAACTGAAGCTTTCTTT.

This rearrangement joins TRBV2 to TRBJ2-3; either TRBD1 or TRBD2 may supply D (5 bases each). The length of the CDR3 is 16 residues. V dropped 5 bases and J dropped 0 bases, with 15 bases sitting between them. Germline loops: CDR1 SNHLY, CDR2 FYNNEI. CDR3 sequence: CASSPWGPASTDTQYF. DNA of the CDR3: TGTGCCAGCAGTCCCTGGGGACCCGCTAGCACAGATACGCAGTATTTT.

The chain has TRBV14 and TRBJ2-4, with 9 bases that match TRBD1. Per germline, CDR1 SGHDN and CDR2 FVKESK. J gave up 3 bases and V 0 bases, and 3 bases lay outside the gene matches. CDR3 length equals 16 residues. The CDR3 loop reads CASSQEGQGYKNIQYF. CDR3 nucleotide sequence: TGTGCCAGCAGCCAAGAGGGACAGGGATACAAAAACATTCAGTACTTC.

For this clone: In the same sample, other DNA sequences code for this CDR3. This chain connects TRBV7-9 to TRBJ2-3; D is ambiguous. This CDR3 is built from 11 residues. V was shortened by 5 bases and J by 3 bases, with 3 bases between the two germline ends. The germline V gene has CDR1 SEHNR and CDR2 FQNEAQ (reference sequence). CDR3 DNA sequence: TGTGCCAGCAGCCGTACAGATACGCAGTATTTT. This gives the protein CASSRTDTQYF. The full variable domain, its missing parts supplied by reference TRBV7-9 and TRBJ2-3, is DTGVSQNPRHKITKRGQNVTFRCDPISEHNRLYWYRQTLGQGPEFLTYFQNEAQLEKSRLLSDRFSAERPKGSFSTLEIQRTEQGDSAMYLCASSRTDTQYFGPGTRLTVL.

The chain recombines TRBV5-4 with TRBJ2-5; maybe TRBD2 (5 bases). The better agreement between TRBJ2-7 and the DNA end casts doubt on the J call. The CDR3 runs to 14 residues. Germline loops: CDR1 SGHNT, CDR2 YYREEE (reference sequence). CDR3: CASSLGGLSYEQYF. DNA of the CDR3: TGTGCCAGCAGCTTAGGCGGGCTCTCCTACGAGCAGTACTTC.

Only one count was recorded for this clone. The chain joins TRBV29-1 to TRBJ1-1; TRBD1 matches 7 bases. CDR3 length: 13 amino acids. CDR1 and CDR2 (germline): SQVTM, ANQGSEA. The trim removed 5 bases at V and 1 base at J, leaving 4 bases unmatched. CDR3 coding DNA: TGCAGCGTTTATACAGGGGAGAACACTGAAGCTTTCTTT. As protein: CSVYTGENTEAFF. Based on the CDR3 plus reference TRBV29-1 and TRBJ1-1, the full variable domain is SAVISQKPSRDICQRGTSLTIQCQVDSQVTMMFWYRQQPGQSLTLIATANQGSEATYESGFVIDKFPISRPNLTFSTLTVSNMSPEDSSIYLCSVYTGENTEAFFGQGTRLTVV.

This chain uses TRBV5-1 with TRBJ1-1, with unresolved D. The length of the CDR3 is 13 residues. V was cut by 2 bases and J by 1 base, with 6 bases left in between. CDR1 is SGHRS and CDR2 is YFSETQ in the germline V gene. The DNA of the CDR3 is TGCGCCAGCAGCTTTCAGGAGAACACTGAAGCTTTCTTT. It yields the protein CASSFQENTEAFF.

Here the CDR3 reads CASSLGTSRRRDSYNEQFF. The DNA of the CDR3 is TGCGCCAGCAGCCTTGGGACTAGCCGACGACGTGACTCCTACAATGAGCAGTTCTTC. The genes are TRBV4-1 and TRBJ2-1; 9 bases match TRBD2. V was pared by 4 bases and J by 0 bases, with 13 bases of the junction left unmatched. Per the germline V gene, CDR1 is MGHRA and CDR2 is YSYEKL. The CDR3 contains 19 residues.

This rearrangement joins TRBV6-5 to TRBJ2-7, with TRBD2 matching over 11 bases. The V gene end was trimmed by 5 bases and the J gene end by 2 bases; junction bases not matched to a gene: 5. The CDR3 loop spans 15 amino acids. CDR1 is MNHEY, CDR2 SVGAGI, per germline. In DNA form, the CDR3 reads TGTGCCAGCAGTCCCACTAGCGGGAGAGCCTACGAGCAGTACTTC. It encodes CASSPTSGRAYEQYF.